Here is one T cell receptor beta chain with its context. The data derive from a study of blood T cell repertoires in COVID-19. Study processing details: Amplified reference gene primers provided the basis for estimating nucleated cell counts. Measured with immunoSEQ multiplex PCR; TCRdb has only the in-frame clones, and not every one. The DNA was the basis for D and trimming; V, J and clone size are from that table. The table has about 260,000 clones, 86% seen once. The CDR3 covers 14 residues. CDR1 and CDR2 from the germline V gene are SNHLY and FYNNEI. With 7 bases removed from V and 6 bases from J, the gap between germline ends came to 17 bases.

V gene TRBV2 combines with J gene TRBJ2-3; D perhaps matches TRBD2 (6 bases). The source of this sequence is a woman aged 45-59 years who had recovered from COVID-19. Input material: PBMCs or T cells enriched from blood (not recorded which). The CDR3 coding sequence is TGTGCCAGCACGTGGAGGGGTTCCAGTGATACGCAGTATTTT. Protein sequence: CASTWRGSSDTQYF.